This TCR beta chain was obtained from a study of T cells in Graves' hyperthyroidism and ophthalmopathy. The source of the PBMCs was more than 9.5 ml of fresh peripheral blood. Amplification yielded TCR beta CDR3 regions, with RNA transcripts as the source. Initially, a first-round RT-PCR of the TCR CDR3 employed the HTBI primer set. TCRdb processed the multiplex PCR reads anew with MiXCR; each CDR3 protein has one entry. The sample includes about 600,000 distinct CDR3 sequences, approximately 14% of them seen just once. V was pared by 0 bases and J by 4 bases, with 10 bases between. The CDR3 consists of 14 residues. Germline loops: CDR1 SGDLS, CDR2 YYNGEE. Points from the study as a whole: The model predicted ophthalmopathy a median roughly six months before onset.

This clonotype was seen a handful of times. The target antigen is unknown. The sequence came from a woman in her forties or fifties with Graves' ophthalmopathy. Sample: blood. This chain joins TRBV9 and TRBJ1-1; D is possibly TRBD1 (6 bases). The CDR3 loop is CASSVGGGPTEAFF. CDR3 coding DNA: TGTGCCAGCAGCGTAGGAGGGGGTCCCACTGAAGCTTTCTTT. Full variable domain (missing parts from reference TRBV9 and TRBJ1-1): DSGVTQTPKHLITATGQRVTLRCSPRSGDLSVYWYQQSLDQGLQFLIQYYNGEERAKGNILERFSAQQFPDLHSELNLSSLELGDSALYFCASSVGGGPTEAFFGQGTRLTVV.